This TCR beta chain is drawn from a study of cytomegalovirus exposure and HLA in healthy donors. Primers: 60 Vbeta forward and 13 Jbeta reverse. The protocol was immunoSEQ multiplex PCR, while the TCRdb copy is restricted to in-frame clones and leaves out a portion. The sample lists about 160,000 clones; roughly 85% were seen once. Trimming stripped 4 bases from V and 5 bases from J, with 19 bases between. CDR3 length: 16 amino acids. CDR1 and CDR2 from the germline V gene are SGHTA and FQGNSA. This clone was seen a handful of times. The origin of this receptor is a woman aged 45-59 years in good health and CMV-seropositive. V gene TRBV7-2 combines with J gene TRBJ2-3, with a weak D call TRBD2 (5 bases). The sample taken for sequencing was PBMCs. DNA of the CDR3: TGTGCCAGCAGCTCGCGCCCTCGGCTAGCAGGAGATACGCAGTATTTT. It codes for CASSSRPRLAGDTQYF.